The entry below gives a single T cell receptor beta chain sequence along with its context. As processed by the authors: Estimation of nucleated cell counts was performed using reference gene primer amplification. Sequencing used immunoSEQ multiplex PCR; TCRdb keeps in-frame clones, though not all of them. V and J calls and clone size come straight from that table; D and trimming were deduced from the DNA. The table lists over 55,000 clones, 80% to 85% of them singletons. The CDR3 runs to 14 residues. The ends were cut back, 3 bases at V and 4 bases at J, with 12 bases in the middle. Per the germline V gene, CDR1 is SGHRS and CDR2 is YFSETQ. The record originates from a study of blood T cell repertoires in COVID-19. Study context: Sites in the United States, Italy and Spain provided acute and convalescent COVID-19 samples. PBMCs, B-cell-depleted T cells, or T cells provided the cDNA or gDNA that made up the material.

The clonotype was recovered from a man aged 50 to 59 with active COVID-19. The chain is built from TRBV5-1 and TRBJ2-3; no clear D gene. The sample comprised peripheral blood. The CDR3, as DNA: TGCGCCAGCAGCTATTGGGCAGTCGCAGATACGCAGTATTTT. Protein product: CASSYWAVADTQYF.